This T cell receptor beta chain was captured in a study of identical twins. TCRdb reprocessed the 5' RACE reads via MiXCR and lists one record per CDR3 protein. In the table there are a few hundred thousand distinct CDR3 sequences, less than 25% of which are singletons. This clonotype was counted between two and nine times. This CDR3 is 13 amino acids long. CDR1 and CDR2 (germline): DFQATT, SNEGSKA (reference sequence). V lost 3 bases, J lost 8 bases, and 7 bases stayed unmatched. This sample also appeared in a second study, on T cells expressing NK-cell markers. That work adds: It was sorted CD3+CD56+NKG2C+, CD3+CD56+NKG2C- and CD3+CD56-NKG2C+ T cells that supplied the TCR beta repertoires.

This chain uses TRBV20-1 with TRBJ2-1; TRBD1 matches at 7 bases. This TCR was recovered from a woman aged 18 to 35 in good health. The source material was CD4+ T cells sorted from blood. CDR3 sequence (DNA): TGCAGTGCTAGTTTTCCCGGGACAGATGAGCAGTTCTTC. This codes for CSASFPGTDEQFF.